The following is a T cell receptor beta chain sequence with its context. Its antigen is still unknown. A read error may explain this, as a much larger clone is one base away. The entry originates in a study of T cells in Graves' hyperthyroidism and ophthalmopathy (dated by TCRdb to about 2019). Turning to the overall study: Peripheral blood samples were taken at initial diagnosis, before any treatment was given. The study also compared thyroid tissue and blood T-cell repertoires from five or six Graves' hyperthyroidism patients. The paper reports TCR Vbeta CDR3 sequencing of over 130 peripheral blood samples: 43 ophthalmopathy, over 70 hyperthyroidism and 17 progressor patients. An independent validation cohort of under 20 hyperthyroidism patients and 17 patients who later progressed to ophthalmopathy tested prospective prediction of ophthalmopathy. To identify TCR V-J signatures that set the groups apart, the researchers used a discovery cohort of 100 patients, made up of 43 with Graves' ophthalmopathy and approximately 57 with stable Graves' hyperthyroidism. Once sampling was done, hyperthyroidism patients were given methimazole at a starting dose of 30 mg daily, whereas ophthalmopathy patients were given high-dose intravenous methylprednisolone. The 100 discovery patients were divided at random into training and test sets in a 7:3 ratio.

Results and caveats for the whole study, not just this receptor: In validation, progression to ophthalmopathy was predicted by the model with almost 71% sensitivity and 72% to 85% specificity, a median of around 5.9 months before onset. No statistical method was used to set the sample size in advance, and investigators knew the group allocation. Blood samples also contained most of the expanded thyroid clonotypes (frequency above 0.001), which suggests that blood repertoires may reflect thyroid immune responses. A 13 V-J signature model separated ophthalmopathy from stable hyperthyroidism, with over 85% sensitivity and roughly 82% specificity in cross-validation and 80%/75% in testing.

In the ophthalmopathy patients, disease was moderately to severely active, with a Clinical Activity Score of 3 or more, a NOSPECS grade of 4 or more, and a duration of less than 3 months. Any patient with an uncontrolled infection, another autoimmune disease, pregnancy or lactation was excluded. Clinical symptoms, serum thyroxine and TRAb, thyroid ultrasound, and orbital computed tomography formed the basis for the diagnoses. PBMCs were separated from roughly 9.3 ml of fresh peripheral blood using Ficoll-Paque density gradient centrifugation. Total RNA was extracted with Trizol reagent, and quality was checked on an Agilent 2100 Bioanalyzer. TCR beta CDR3 regions were amplified from RNA transcripts. A first-round RT-PCR of the TCR CDR3 used the HTBI primer set with the Qiagen OneStep RT-PCR kit. A second multiplex PCR round built the libraries, followed by size selection and purification. Libraries were sequenced paired-end with 100 bp reads on an Illumina HiSeq2000. As for the original processing: SOAPnuke was used to process the raw data, removing reads that contained adapters or uncalled bases, had a mean Phred below 15, or lacked an exact match to the constant primer or identifier. High-quality paired reads were merged using COPE v1.2.5, and each unique nucleotide sequence was defined as a clonotype. MiTCR v1.1 was used to align the clonotypes against IMGT TRBV, TRBD and TRBJ reference segments. The analysis was restricted to V-J combinations with a frequency above 0.0001, which together covered roughly 99% of the repertoires. A TCS score was defined as the ratio between F50 (clonal expansion) and ExV (chaos), using BLOSUM62-based TCRdist between CDR3 peptides within each V-J. Welch's t-statistics and random forest reduced just over 500 V-J features to under 15, which were used in a naive Bayes classifier (R e1071). TCRdb trimmed public reads at Q25 via fastp, called clones via MiXCR and kept in-frame beta chains. One record per CDR3 amino acid sequence lists the most common genes and DNA. These V and J calls derive from TCRdb rather than the authors' analysis. Across this sample there are hundreds of thousands of distinct CDR3 sequences, with 14% to 15% seen only once. Of the sample, 13% is held by the ten largest clones.

The receptor was isolated from a man between 18 and 29 years old with Graves' ophthalmopathy. Sequences were obtained from blood.

The DNA is TGTGCCAGCATACTTGGGGTTCTGTGGGAGACCCAGTACTTC. It translates to CASILGVLWETQYF. The sequence joins TRBV2 to TRBJ2-5; the D gene assignment is ambiguous. Measured from the cysteine to the phenylalanine, the CDR3 is 14 residues long. Just CDR3 DNA is preserved here, 42 bases in frame from base 1. The V and J ends are trimmed by 7 bases and 5 bases, leaving 17 bases between them. The germline V gene sets CDR1 to SNHLY and CDR2 to FYNNEI.